The T cell receptor beta chain described here comes from a study of cytomegalovirus exposure and HLA in healthy donors. As for the study in general: Earlier, 110 million or so unique TCR beta sequences were recovered from roughly 180 million T cells by an analysis. Early released data comprised 80 million or so unique TCRs from HLA-typed donors.

Germline V CDR1 and CDR2: GTSNPN, SVGIG (reference sequence). The CDR3 runs 16 residues. V lost 3 bases to trimming and J lost 4 bases; unmatched junction nucleotides: 7. A note on this clone: The antigen is not known.

Study findings and constraints: Later, TCR association rates were found to vary by HLA locus, highest for DRB1 and lowest for HLA-C. A later analysis by the authors found several of the most significant clusters apparently linked to common viral pathogens.

The primer mix had 60 Vbeta and 13 Jbeta primers. The assay was immunoSEQ multiplex PCR, and TCRdb's table has in-frame clones only and misses some. The sample carries roughly 71,000 clones, approximately 80% recorded once. This rearrangement joins TRBV30 to TRBJ2-3; 13 bases align to TRBD2. Sequenced material: PBMCs. The clonotype originates from a girl aged 10-17 years in good health and CMV-seropositive. The CDR3 sequence is CAWRLGLAGNADTQYF. CDR3 DNA sequence: TGTGCCTGGAGGTTGGGACTAGCGGGAAACGCAGATACGCAGTATTTT.